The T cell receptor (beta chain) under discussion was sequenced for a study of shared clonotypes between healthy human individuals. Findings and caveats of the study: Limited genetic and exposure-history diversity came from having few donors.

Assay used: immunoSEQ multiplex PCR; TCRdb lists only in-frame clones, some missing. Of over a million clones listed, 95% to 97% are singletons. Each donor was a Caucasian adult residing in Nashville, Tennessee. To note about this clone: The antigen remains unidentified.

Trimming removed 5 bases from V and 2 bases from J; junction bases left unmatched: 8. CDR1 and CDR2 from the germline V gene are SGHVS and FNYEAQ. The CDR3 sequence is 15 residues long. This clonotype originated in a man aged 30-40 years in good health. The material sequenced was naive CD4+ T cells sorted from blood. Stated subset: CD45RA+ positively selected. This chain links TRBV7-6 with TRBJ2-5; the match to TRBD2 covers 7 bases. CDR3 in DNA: TGTGCCAGCAGCCCCAGACGGGGGGTACAAGAGACCCAGTACTTC. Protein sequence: CASSPRRGVQETQYF.